This TCR beta chain was recovered during a study of beta chain features in type 1 diabetes. General study results and limits: Moderate yet significant TCRB CDR3 shortening was seen in Type 1 diabetes patients in all four CD4+ subsets.

V shed 6 bases and J shed 7 bases, with 10 bases lying between them. Per germline, CDR1 MNHNS and CDR2 SASEGT. This CDR3 contains 12 residues. This clone was counted between two and nine times. Antigen specificity is unknown. Expressed TCRB transcripts were sequenced because the entire RNA isolate underwent reverse transcription. Profiled with immunoSEQ multiplex PCR; TCRdb holds only in-frame clones, not every one. There are 150,000 to 200,000 clones in the sample; approximately 10% occur only once, and around 0.7% lies in the top ten. The source is a woman aged 25 to 45 with type 1 diabetes. The sample was central memory CD4+ T cells from blood. This chain links TRBV6-1 with TRBJ2-1; D possibly corresponds to TRBD2 (5 bases). The CDR3 loop reads CASSASGNEQFF. For the CDR3, the DNA is TGTGCCAGCAGCGCGAGCGGAAATGAGCAGTTCTTC.